The 20 T cell receptor beta chains in this list originate from one sample, sequenced in a study of T cell clusters in autoimmune cytopenias. TRB was amplified by touch-down multiplex PCR, primer pools A and B combined. For each CDR3 protein, TCRdb gives one entry from its re-call of the multiplex PCR reads, without DNA. This table holds around 9,500 distinct CDR3 sequences. TRB was amplified from 250 ng of peripheral blood genomic DNA per sample. Material: peripheral blood. The receptors shown here come from a human donor with an autoimmune cytopenia or autoimmune hepatitis (not recorded which).

The rearrangement uses TRBV6-2 or TRBV6-3 and TRBJ1-1; the D call from TCRdb, TRBD1, cannot be confirmed without DNA. CDR1 and CDR2 from the germline V gene are MNHEY and SVGEGT. The CDR3 is 14 residues long. CDR3 sequence: CASRGRQGFTEAFF.

The chain combines TRBV7-2 with TRBJ1-4; absent DNA, TCRdb's TRBD1 call cannot be checked. This CDR3 contains 17 residues. From germline, CDR1 is SGHTA and CDR2 FQGNSA. The chain's CDR3 is CASSLAGQGGSGEKLFF.

By frequency, this clonotype registers medium-sized. The chain uses TRBV6-4 and TRBJ2-1; absent DNA, TCRdb's TRBD1 call cannot be checked. Germline V gene sequence: CDR1 MRHNA, CDR2 SNTAGT. This CDR3 spans 15 amino acids. The chain's CDR3 is CASSETGGSYNEQFF.

The chain has TRBV6-1 and TRBJ1-5; TCRdb designates TRBD1, a call that cannot be tested without DNA. This CDR3 spans 15 amino acids. Per germline, CDR1 MNHNS and CDR2 SASEGT. The CDR3 loop reads CASRGGQGQYQPQHF.

This chain uses TRBV5-4 with TRBJ2-3. The CDR3 consists of 15 residues. CDR1 is SGHNT, CDR2 YYREEE, per germline (reference sequence). CDR3 region: CASSFGFESTDTQYF.

By frequency, this clonotype registers medium-sized (0.01 to 0.1%). The chain is built from TRBV5-6 and TRBJ2-6. This CDR3 contains 14 residues. CDR1 and CDR2 from the germline V gene are SGHDT and YYEEEE. CDR3 in amino acids: CASSLSSGANVLTF. The complete variable domain, with remaining parts taken from reference TRBV5-6 and TRBJ2-6, reads DAGVTQSPTHLIKTRGQQVTLRCSPKSGHDTVSWYQQALGQGPQFIFQYYEEEERQRGNFPDRFSGHQFPNYSSELNVNALLLGDSALYLCASSLSSGANVLTFGAGSRLTVL.

V usage is TRBV19 and J usage is TRBJ1-4; TCRdb reports TRBD1, a call that lacks DNA to check it against. CDR3 length: 12 amino acids. The germline V gene has CDR1 LNHDA and CDR2 SQIVND (reference sequence). The CDR3 region is CAGQGANEKLFF.

The chain's CDR3 is CASCYSMRAGGLYEQYF. The chain is built from TRBV6-1 and TRBJ2-7; TCRdb names TRBD2, which stays unverified in the absence of DNA. CDR3 size: 17 residues. Germline CDR1 reads MNHNS; CDR2 reads SASEGT.

The gene calls are TRBV6-6 and TRBJ1-5; TCRdb names TRBD1, which stays unverified in the absence of DNA. From germline, CDR1 is MNHNY and CDR2 SVGAGI (reference sequence). This CDR3 has 13 amino acids. CDR3 sequence reads: CASSYQGNQPQHF.

CDR3 sequence: CASSPLPGLAGGDTQYF. The chain uses TRBV6-6 and TRBJ2-3; TCRdb designates TRBD2, a call that cannot be tested without DNA. Germline V CDR1 and CDR2: MNHNY, SVGAGI (reference sequence). This CDR3 has 17 residues.

The rearrangement uses TRBV5-5 and TRBJ2-7; the D call from TCRdb, TRBD1, cannot be confirmed without DNA. The CDR3 contains 15 residues. Germline CDR1 SGHKS, CDR2 YYEKEE (reference sequence). This chain's CDR3 is CASSSQGQGAGEQYF.

The chain recombines TRBV24-1 with TRBJ2-3. Germline values: CDR1 KGHDR, CDR2 SFDVKD. The CDR3 covers 12 residues. CDR3 protein: CATSDLLDTQYF.

V and J are TRBV5-1 and TRBJ2-1. CDR3 length: 13 residues. Germline-derived CDR1 and CDR2 are SGHRS and YFSETQ. The CDR3 is CASSLGSHNEQFF.

This clonotype is called medium-sized (0.01 to 0.1%) based on its frequency. The rearrangement joins TRBV5-5 to TRBJ1-2. Germline loops: CDR1 SGHKS, CDR2 YYEKEE (reference sequence). The CDR3 runs to 13 residues. CDR3 sequence reads: CASSLEAAYGYTF.

This chain joins TRBV20-1 and TRBJ2-2; TCRdb selects TRBD2, and the lack of DNA leaves this call unchecked. The germline gives CDR1 DFQATT, CDR2 SNEGSKA (reference sequence). This CDR3 comprises 14 residues. CDR3 region: CSAVGTSGTGELFF.

The CDR3 loop is CASSPFERGSNTEAFF. The chain couples TRBV18 to TRBJ1-1; TCRdb returns TRBD1, unconfirmable since there is no DNA. There are 16 residues in the CDR3. Germline V CDR1 and CDR2: KGHSH, LQKENI.

The chain carries TRBV10-3 and TRBJ1-1. In germline, CDR1 is ENHRY, CDR2 SYGVKD. The length of the CDR3 is 11 residues. CDR3 sequence: CAIVSNTEAFF.

This clonotype is labeled large based on frequency. V is TRBV29-1 and J is TRBJ2-3; absent DNA, TCRdb's TRBD1 call cannot be checked. CDR3 length: 14 amino acids. In germline, CDR1 is SQVTM, CDR2 ANQGSEA. This CDR3 reads CSVQDGGRADTQYF.

The gene calls are TRBV28 and TRBJ2-4. CDR1 and CDR2 from the germline V gene are MDHEN and SYDVKM. The CDR3 is 14 residues long. CDR3: CASSTQQGGNIQYF.

The chain uses TRBV7-9 and TRBJ2-1; TCRdb's D call of TRBD1 is untestable without DNA. CDR3 length equals 15 residues. Germline assignment: CDR1 SEHNR and CDR2 FQNEAQ (reference sequence). The CDR3 sequence is CASSFPGASYNEQFF.